A single sample gave rise to the 8 T cell receptor beta chains below, sequenced in a study of T cell responses to AZD1222 COVID-19 vaccine. Clones were sequenced by immunoSEQ multiplex PCR, and TCRdb holds only the in-frame ones, with some missing. Of about 140,000 clones listed, more than 80% were seen once; the top ten hold about 1.5%. This material consisted of peripheral blood, taken on day 0 of AZD1222 vaccination. The receptors come from an adult in good health.

V and J are TRBV5-4 and TRBJ2-7; TRBD1 might be the D (6 bases). The V gene's germline CDR1 is SGHNT and CDR2 YYREEE (reference sequence). Trimming stripped 3 bases from V and 7 bases from J, with 17 bases between. The CDR3 has 14 residues. The CDR3 region has the DNA TGTGCCAGCAGCTCCCGGGACAAGCCCATTGAGCAGTACTTC. The encoded protein is CASSSRDKPIEQYF.

The sample holds one count of this clone. The rearrangement links TRBV7-9 to TRBJ1-1; D remains unclear. Trimming took 3 bases from V and 1 from J, leaving 9 bases between them. CDR1 is SEHNR, CDR2 FQNEAQ, per germline (reference sequence). The CDR3 sequence is 14 residues long. The CDR3 loop is CASSLLQRNTEAFF. CDR3 nucleotide sequence: TGTGCCAGCAGCTTGCTACAGAGGAACACTGAAGCTTTCTTT. Combining the CDR3 with reference TRBV7-9 and TRBJ1-1 gives the whole variable domain DTGVSQNPRHKITKRGQNVTFRCDPISEHNRLYWYRQTLGQGPEFLTYFQNEAQLEKSRLLSDRFSAERPKGSFSTLEIQRTEQGDSAMYLCASSLLQRNTEAFFGQGTRLTVV.

This chain joins TRBV7-2 and TRBJ1-3; no firm D call. CDR3 length: 14 residues. CDR1 is SGHTA, CDR2 FQGNSA, per germline. Deletions cut 5 bases from V and 0 bases from J, with 8 bases between. CDR3 coding DNA: TGTGCCAGCAGCATAGGGTCCTCTGGAAACACCATATATTTT. It specifies CASSIGSSGNTIYF.

Written as DNA, the CDR3 is TGTGCCAGCAGTTACGGGCAAGGAGACTACGAGCAGTACTTC. Translation gives CASSYGQGDYEQYF. The chain links TRBV6-8 to TRBJ2-7; D is unresolved. The CDR3 has 14 amino acids. V shed 2 bases and J shed 3 bases, with 11 bases lying between them. Per the germline V gene, CDR1 is MNHGY and CDR2 is SAAAGT.

The chain links TRBV12-3 or TRBV12-4 to TRBJ1-6, with D possibly matching TRBD1 (5 bases). The V gene lost 6 bases and the J gene lost 5 bases, with 8 bases spanning the gap. The CDR3 contains 13 residues. The CDR3 here is CASRTENNSPLHF. In DNA form, the CDR3 reads TGTGCCAGCAGGACAGAGAATAATTCACCCCTCCACTTT.

V and J are TRBV7-8 and TRBJ1-1; TRBD1 might be the D (6 bases). The CDR3 is 15 amino acids. V lost 3 bases and J lost 1, with 12 bases in between. CDR1 is SGHVS, CDR2 FQNEAQ, per germline. CDR3 DNA: TGTGCCAGCAGCTTCTGGACAGCCAAGAACACTGAAGCTTTCTTT. It specifies CASSFWTAKNTEAFF. Based on the CDR3 plus reference TRBV7-8 and TRBJ1-1, the full variable domain is GAGVSQSPRYKVAKRGQDVALRCDPISGHVSLFWYQQALGQGPEFLTYFQNEAQLDKSGLPSDRFFAERPEGSVSTLKIQRTQQEDSAVYLCASSFWTAKNTEAFFGQGTRLTVV.

This chain links TRBV24-1 with TRBJ1-2; unclear D gene. The CDR3 runs 12 residues. V lost 3 bases, J lost 8 bases, and 9 bases lay in between. In germline, CDR1 is KGHDR, CDR2 SFDVKD. CDR3 residues: CATSDLARGYTF. CDR3 bases: TGTGCCACCAGTGATCTAGCCAGGGGCTACACCTTC.

The chain has TRBV5-1 and TRBJ2-5, with D perhaps TRBD2 (6 bases). Trimming shortened V by 0 bases and J by 2 bases, and 14 bases separated the two germline ends. The V gene's germline CDR1 is SGHRS and CDR2 YFSETQ. The CDR3 has 16 residues. CDR3 amino acids: CASSLDGSGAQETQYF. For the CDR3, the DNA is TGCGCCAGCAGCTTGGACGGGAGTGGGGCTCAAGAGACCCAGTACTTC.